The following is a TCR beta chain sequence with its context. Its matching antigen is unknown. Germline V gene sequence: CDR1 LNHDA, CDR2 SQIVND (reference sequence). The CDR3 is made up of 15 amino acids. Trimming took 6 bases from V and 7 from J; bases not matched to a gene: 9. This specimen comes from a study of T cell responses to AZD1222 COVID-19 vaccine. TCRdb keeps only in-frame clones here, not all; method: immunoSEQ multiplex PCR. The sample has 150,000 to 200,000 clones, about 90% seen once. Study-level points and caveats: Dominant CD4 TCR responses targeted spike regions 160-218 and 743-854. The study identified only six AZD1222 recipients as seropositive at baseline. After the peak T cell response, and only then, were repertoires sampled. The breadth and depth of Spike-specific TCRs increased once two AZD1222 doses had been given.

The source was peripheral blood, collected 28 days after the second AZD1222 dose. The V gene is TRBV19, the J gene TRBJ1-5; TRBD1 matches 10 bases. The source is an adult who received the AZD1222 COVID-19 vaccine. The CDR3 sequence: CASRGTGDNWQPQHF. The CDR3 bases are TGTGCCAGTAGGGGGACAGGGGATAATTGGCAGCCCCAGCATTTT.